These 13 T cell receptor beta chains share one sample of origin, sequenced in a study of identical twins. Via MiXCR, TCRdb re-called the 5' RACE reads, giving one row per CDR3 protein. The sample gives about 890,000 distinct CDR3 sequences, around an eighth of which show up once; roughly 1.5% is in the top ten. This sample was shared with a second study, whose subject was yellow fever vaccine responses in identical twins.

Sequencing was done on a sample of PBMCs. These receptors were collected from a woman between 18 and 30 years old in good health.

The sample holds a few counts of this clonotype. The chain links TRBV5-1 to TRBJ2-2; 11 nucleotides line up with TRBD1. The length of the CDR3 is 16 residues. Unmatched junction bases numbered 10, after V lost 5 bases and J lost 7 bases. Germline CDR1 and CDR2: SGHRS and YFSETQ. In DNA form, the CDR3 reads TGCGCCAGCAGTCAACCGGACAGGGGGCGCGACGGGGAGCTGTTTTTT. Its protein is CASSQPDRGRDGELFF.

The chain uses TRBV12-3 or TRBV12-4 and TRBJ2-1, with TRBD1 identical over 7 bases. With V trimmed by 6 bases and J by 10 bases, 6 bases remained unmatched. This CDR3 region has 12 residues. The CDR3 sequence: CASSLGQREQFF. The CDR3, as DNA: TGTGCCAGCAGCTTGGGACAGAGAGAGCAGTTCTTC.

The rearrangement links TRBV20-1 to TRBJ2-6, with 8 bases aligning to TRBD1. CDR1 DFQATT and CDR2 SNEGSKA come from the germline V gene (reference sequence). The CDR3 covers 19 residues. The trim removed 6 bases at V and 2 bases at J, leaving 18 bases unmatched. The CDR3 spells CSAQRDRRKTVAGANVLTF. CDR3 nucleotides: TGCAGTGCCCAAAGGGACAGGAGGAAAACTGTAGCTGGGGCCAACGTCCTGACTTTC.

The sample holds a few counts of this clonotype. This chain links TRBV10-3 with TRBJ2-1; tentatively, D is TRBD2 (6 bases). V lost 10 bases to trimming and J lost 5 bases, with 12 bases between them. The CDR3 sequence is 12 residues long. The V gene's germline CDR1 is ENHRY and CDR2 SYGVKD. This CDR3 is CATGGLDNEQFF. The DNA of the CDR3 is TGTGCCACCGGGGGACTCGACAATGAGCAGTTCTTC.

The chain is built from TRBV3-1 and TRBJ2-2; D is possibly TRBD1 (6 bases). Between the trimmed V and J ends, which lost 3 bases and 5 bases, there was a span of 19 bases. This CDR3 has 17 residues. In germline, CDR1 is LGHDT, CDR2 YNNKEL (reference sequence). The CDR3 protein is CASSHQTYRELTGELFF. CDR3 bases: TGTGCCAGCAGCCACCAAACCTACAGGGAGCTAACCGGGGAGCTGTTTTTT.

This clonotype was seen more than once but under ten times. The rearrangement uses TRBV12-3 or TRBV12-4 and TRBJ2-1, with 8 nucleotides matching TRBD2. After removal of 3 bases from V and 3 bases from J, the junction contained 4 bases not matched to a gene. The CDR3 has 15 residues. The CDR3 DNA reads TGTGCCAGCAGTTTTGGAGCGGGAGACTACAATGAGCAGTTCTTC. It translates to CASSFGAGDYNEQFF.

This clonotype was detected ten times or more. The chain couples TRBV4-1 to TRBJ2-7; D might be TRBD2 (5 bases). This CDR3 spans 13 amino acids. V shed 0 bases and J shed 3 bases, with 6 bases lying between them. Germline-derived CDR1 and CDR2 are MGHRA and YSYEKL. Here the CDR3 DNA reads TGCGCCAGCAGCCAAGATCGGGGCTACGAGCAGTACGTC. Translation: CASSQDRGYEQYV.

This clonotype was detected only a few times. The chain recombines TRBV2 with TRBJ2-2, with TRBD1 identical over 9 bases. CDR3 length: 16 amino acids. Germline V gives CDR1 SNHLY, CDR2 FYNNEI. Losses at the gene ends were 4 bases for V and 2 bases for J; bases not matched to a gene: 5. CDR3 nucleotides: TGTGCCAGCAGTGCCTGGGGACAGGGAAACACCGGGGAGCTGTTTTTT. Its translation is CASSAWGQGNTGELFF.

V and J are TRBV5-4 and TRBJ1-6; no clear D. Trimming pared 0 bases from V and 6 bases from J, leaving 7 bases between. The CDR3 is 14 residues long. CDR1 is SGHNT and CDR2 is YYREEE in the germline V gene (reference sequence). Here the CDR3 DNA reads TGTGCCAGCAGCTTGGAGGGAGGTAATTCACCCCTCCACTTT. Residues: CASSLEGGNSPLHF.

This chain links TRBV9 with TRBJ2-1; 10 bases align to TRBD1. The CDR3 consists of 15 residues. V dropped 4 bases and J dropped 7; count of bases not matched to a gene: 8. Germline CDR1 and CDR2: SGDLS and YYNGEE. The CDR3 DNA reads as TGTGCCAGCAGCCCGGGGACAGGGGTGGGGAATGAGCAGTTCTTC. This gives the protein CASSPGTGVGNEQFF.

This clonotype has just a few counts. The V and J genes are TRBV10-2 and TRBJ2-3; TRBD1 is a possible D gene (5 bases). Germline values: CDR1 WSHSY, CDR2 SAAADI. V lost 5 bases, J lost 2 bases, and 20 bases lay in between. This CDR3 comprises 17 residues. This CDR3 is CASSPKGRRGTTDTQYF. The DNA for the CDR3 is TGCGCCAGCAGTCCGAAGGGCCGAAGGGGTACCACAGATACGCAGTATTTT.

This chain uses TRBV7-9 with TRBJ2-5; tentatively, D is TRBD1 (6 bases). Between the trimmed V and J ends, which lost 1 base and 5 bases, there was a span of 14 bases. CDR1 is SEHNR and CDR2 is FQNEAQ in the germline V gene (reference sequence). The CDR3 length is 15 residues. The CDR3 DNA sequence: TGTGCCAGCAGCTTAGAACTCGGACAGAGCGAGACCCAGTACTTC. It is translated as CASSLELGQSETQYF.

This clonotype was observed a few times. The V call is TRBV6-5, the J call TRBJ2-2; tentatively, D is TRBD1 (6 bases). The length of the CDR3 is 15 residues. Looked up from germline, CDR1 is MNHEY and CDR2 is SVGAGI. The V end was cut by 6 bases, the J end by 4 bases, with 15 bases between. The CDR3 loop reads CASSYIQGTTGELFF. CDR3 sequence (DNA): TGTGCCAGCAGCTACATACAGGGTACCACCGGGGAGCTGTTTTTT.